The clone carrying this T cell receptor (beta chain) was detected only once. Its antigen is not known. The sample comes from a study of shared clonotypes between healthy human individuals. The study, taken as a whole, reports: It was expected that sequencing depth would affect clonotype sharing among donors.

Sequenced by immunoSEQ multiplex PCR; TCRdb stores in-frame clones only, minus some. The table lists 2 million to 2.5 million clones, over 85% of them singletons. The CDR3 sequence is 13 residues long. Germline V gives CDR1 SGHRS, CDR2 YFSETQ. V lost 1 base to trimming and J lost 5 bases, with 10 bases between them. The sequence derives from a man younger than 30 in good health. Some clones in this sample may be carry-over from other donors' samples. Specimen: naive CD4+ T cells from PBMCs. Regarding subset: CD45RA+ positively selected. This chain uses TRBV5-1 with TRBJ2-7; D is tentatively TRBD1 or TRBD2 (5 bases each). In DNA, the CDR3 is TGCGCCAGCAGCTTGCGACGGGGCGACGAGCAGTACTTC. This encodes CASSLRRGDEQYF. Supplemented by reference TRBV5-1 and TRBJ2-7, the full variable domain reads KAGVTQTPRYLIKTRGQQVTLSCSPISGHRSVSWYQQTPGQGLQFLFEYFSETQRNKGNFPGRFSGRQFSNSRSEMNVSTLELGDSALYLCASSLRRGDEQYFGPGTRLTVT.